The text below deals with one T cell receptor (beta chain). V dropped 0 bases and J dropped 0; count of bases not matched to a gene: 9. The CDR3 contains 17 residues. CDR1 is SGHKS, CDR2 YYEKEE, per germline (reference sequence). This sample stems from a study of blood T cell repertoires in COVID-19. For the study at large: PBMCs, B-cell-depleted T cells, or T cells provided the cDNA or gDNA that made up the material.

Per the authors' pipeline: Estimation of nucleated cell counts was performed using reference gene primer amplification. Profiled with immunoSEQ multiplex PCR; TCRdb holds only in-frame clones, not every one. V and J calls and clone size follow that table, whereas D and trimming were derived from the DNA. This sample carries about 330,000 clones, roughly 88% of them seen once, and the ten largest clones take approximately 4%. The clonotype was recovered from a woman aged 50 to 60 with active or convalescent COVID-19. Sequencing was carried out using peripheral blood. The chain links TRBV5-5 to TRBJ2-7, with 7 bases aligning to TRBD1. The CDR3 protein is CASSLGVSGTVSYEQYF. CDR3 DNA: TGTGCCAGCAGCTTGGGGGTATCCGGGACAGTCTCCTACGAGCAGTACTTC.